Sequencing of this TCR beta chain was carried out in a study of cytomegalovirus exposure and HLA in healthy donors. General observations from the study: Researchers catalogued approximately 170 TCR beta chains as cytomegalovirus-associated. CMV antigen specificity of three CMV-associated chains was confirmed in vitro.

Vbeta (60) and Jbeta (13) primers were used in the PCR. TCRdb's table, derived via immunoSEQ multiplex PCR, lists solely in-frame clones and lacks some. The table includes about 120,000 clones, around 76% detected once. This clone was detected only a few times. Its antigen is not known. This receptor was taken from a man in his forties or fifties in good health and CMV-seropositive. Sequenced sample: PBMCs.

CDR3 nucleotides: TGCGCCAGCAGCTCGTCGACAGGGGCTTTGAACACTGAAGCTTTCTTT. Its translation: CASSSSTGALNTEAFF. V usage is TRBV5-1 and J usage is TRBJ1-1, with 8 bases lining up with TRBD1. V lost 3 bases to trimming and J lost 0 bases; unmatched junction nucleotides: 7. The CDR3 sequence is 16 residues long. Germline values: CDR1 SGHRS, CDR2 YFSETQ.